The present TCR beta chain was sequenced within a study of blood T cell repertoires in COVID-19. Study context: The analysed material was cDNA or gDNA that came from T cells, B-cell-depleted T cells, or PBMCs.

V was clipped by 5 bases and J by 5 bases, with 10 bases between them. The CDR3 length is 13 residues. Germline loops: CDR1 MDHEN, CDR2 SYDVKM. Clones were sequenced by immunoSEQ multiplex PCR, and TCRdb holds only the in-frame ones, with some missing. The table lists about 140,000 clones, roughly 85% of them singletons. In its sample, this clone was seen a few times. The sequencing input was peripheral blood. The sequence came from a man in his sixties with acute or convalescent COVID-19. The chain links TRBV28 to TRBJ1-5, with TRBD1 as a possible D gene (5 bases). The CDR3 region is CASSPDSYQPQHF. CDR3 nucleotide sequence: TGTGCCAGCAGTCCAGACAGTTATCAGCCCCAGCATTTT.